This T cell receptor beta chain comes out of a study of blood T cell repertoires in COVID-19. Across the study: The United States, Italy and Spain supplied acute and convalescent COVID-19 samples.

Only in-frame clones appear in the TCRdb table, and some are missing; sequencing was by immunoSEQ multiplex PCR. The sample consists of nearly 95,000 clones, 85% to 90% of them appearing once. In germline, CDR1 is SQVTM, CDR2 ANQGSEA. V was trimmed by 4 bases and J by 1 base, leaving 12 bases between them. The CDR3 is 14 residues long. The genes are TRBV29-1 and TRBJ2-3, with D tentatively TRBD2 (6 bases). Sequencing was performed on peripheral blood. The TCR was taken from a human donor with active COVID-19. The donor label of this sample is uncertain. The CDR3 here is CSVVGGVGTDTQYF. CDR3 nucleotide sequence: TGCAGCGTTGTCGGCGGGGTGGGCACAGATACGCAGTATTTT.